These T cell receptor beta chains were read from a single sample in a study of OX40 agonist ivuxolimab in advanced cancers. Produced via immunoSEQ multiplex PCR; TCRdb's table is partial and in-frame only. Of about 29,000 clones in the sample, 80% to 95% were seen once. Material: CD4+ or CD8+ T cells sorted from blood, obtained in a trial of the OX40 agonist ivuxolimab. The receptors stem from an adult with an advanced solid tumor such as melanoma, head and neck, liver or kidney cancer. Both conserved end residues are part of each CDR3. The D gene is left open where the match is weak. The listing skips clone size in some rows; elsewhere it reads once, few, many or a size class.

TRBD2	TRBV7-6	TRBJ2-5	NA	CASSTHLAGQETQYF	TGTGCCAGCAGCACTCATCTAGCGGGGCAAGAGACCCAGTACTTC
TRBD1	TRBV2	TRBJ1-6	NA	CASIGTVNSPLHF	TGTGCCAGCATAGGGACAGTTAATTCACCCCTCCACTTT
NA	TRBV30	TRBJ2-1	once	CAWNPRSYNEQFF	TGTGCCTGGAATCCTCGCTCCTACAATGAGCAGTTCTTC
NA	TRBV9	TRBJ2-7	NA	CASSVGDYYSYEQYF	TGTGCCAGCAGCGTGGGCGACTACTACTCCTACGAGCAGTACTTC
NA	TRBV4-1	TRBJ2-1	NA	CASSQFPGAEQFF	TGCGCCAGCAGCCAATTTCCGGGCGCTGAGCAGTTCTTC
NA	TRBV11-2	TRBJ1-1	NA	CASSLNQGVAEAFF	TGTGCCAGCAGCCTTAATCAGGGAGTCGCTGAAGCTTTCTTT
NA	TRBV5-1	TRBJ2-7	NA	CASSVLGGAYEQYF	TGCGCCAGCAGCGTTCTAGGAGGGGCTTACGAGCAGTACTTC
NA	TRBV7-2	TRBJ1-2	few	CASSLAPFANYGYTF	TGTGCCAGCAGCTTAGCCCCTTTCGCTAACTATGGCTACACCTTC
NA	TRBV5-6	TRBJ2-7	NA	CASSLFIDGRLSYEQYF	TGTGCCAGCAGCTTGTTCATTGACGGGCGCCTCTCCTACGAGCAGTACTTC
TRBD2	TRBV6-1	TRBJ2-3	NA	CASSGTSGGTDTQYF	TGTGCCAGCAGTGGAACTAGCGGGGGCACAGATACGCAGTATTTT
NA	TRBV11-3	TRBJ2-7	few	CASSFGSNYEQYF	TGTGCCAGCAGCTTTGGCAGCAACTACGAGCAGTACTTC
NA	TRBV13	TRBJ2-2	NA	CASSSRGGGPTGELFF	TGTGCCAGCAGCTCCCGCGGAGGGGGTCCCACCGGGGAGCTGTTTTTT
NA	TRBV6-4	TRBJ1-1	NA	CASSPRQDGGTEAFF	TGTGCCAGCAGCCCCCGACAGGACGGTGGCACTGAAGCTTTCTTT
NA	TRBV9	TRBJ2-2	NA	CASSARQGGSNTGELFF	TGTGCCAGCAGCGCCCGGCAGGGTGGGTCGAACACCGGGGAGCTGTTTTTT
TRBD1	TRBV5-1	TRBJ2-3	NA	CASSKYQGATDTQYF	TGCGCCAGCAGCAAATATCAGGGGGCCACAGATACGCAGTATTTT
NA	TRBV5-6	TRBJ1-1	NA	CASSSFRWGEAFF	TGTGCCAGCAGCTCGTTTCGGTGGGGTGAAGCTTTCTTT
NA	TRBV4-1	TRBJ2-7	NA	CASSQVRDSSYEQYF	TGCGCCAGCAGCCAGGTCCGGGACTCTTCCTACGAGCAGTACTTC
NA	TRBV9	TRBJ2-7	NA	CASSVSSRFVGGHEQYF	TGTGCCAGCAGCGTAAGCTCTCGTTTCGTCGGCGGCCACGAGCAGTACTTC
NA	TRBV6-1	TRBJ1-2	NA	CATWTDYGYTF	TGTGCCACCTGGACTGACTATGGCTACACCTTC
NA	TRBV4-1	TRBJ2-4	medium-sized	CASSQDWGAKNIQYF	TGCGCCAGCAGCCAAGATTGGGGGGCCAAAAACATTCAGTACTTC
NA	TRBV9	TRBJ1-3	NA	CASSTFGRPNSGNTIYF	TGTGCCAGCAGCACATTCGGACGGCCTAACTCTGGAAACACCATATATTTT
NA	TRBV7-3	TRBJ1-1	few	CASSLTAGGYSTEAFF	TGTGCCAGCAGCTTAACGGCGGGGGGCTATAGCACTGAAGCTTTCTTT
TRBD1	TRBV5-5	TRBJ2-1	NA	CASSSDRGLYNEQFF	TGTGCCAGCAGCTCCGACAGGGGCCTCTACAATGAGCAGTTCTTC
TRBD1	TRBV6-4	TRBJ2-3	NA	CASSDSTGSTDTQYF	TGTGCCAGCAGTGACTCGACAGGGAGCACAGATACGCAGTATTTT
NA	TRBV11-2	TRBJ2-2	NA	CASSRRDYTGELFF	TGTGCCAGCAGCCGGCGGGACTACACCGGGGAGCTGTTTTTT
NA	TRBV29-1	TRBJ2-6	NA	CSVETAGANVLTF	TGCAGCGTTGAAACGGCAGGGGCCAACGTCCTGACTTTC
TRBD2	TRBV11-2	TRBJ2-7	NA	CASSFPSSGVSYEQYF	TGTGCCAGCAGCTTCCCCTCTAGCGGGGTTTCCTACGAGCAGTACTTC
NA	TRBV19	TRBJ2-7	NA	CASSGVAGLYNYEQYF	TGTGCCAGTAGTGGCGTGGCGGGCCTATATAACTACGAGCAGTACTTC
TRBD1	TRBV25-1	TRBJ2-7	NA	CASSRTGTGHEQYF	TGTGCCAGCAGCCGGACAGGGACGGGCCACGAGCAGTACTTC
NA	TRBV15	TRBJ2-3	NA	CATSSELATDTQYF	TGTGCCACCAGCAGTGAACTAGCCACAGATACGCAGTATTTT
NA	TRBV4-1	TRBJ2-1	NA	CASSQDRASSNEQFF	TGCGCCAGCAGCCAAGATCGGGCTAGTAGCAATGAGCAGTTCTTC
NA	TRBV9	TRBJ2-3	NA	CASSEGDDDTDTQYF	TGTGCCAGCAGCGAGGGGGACGACGACACAGATACGCAGTATTTT
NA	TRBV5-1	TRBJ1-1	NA	CASAEYYVTEAFF	TGCGCCAGCGCCGAGTATTATGTTACTGAAGCTTTCTTT
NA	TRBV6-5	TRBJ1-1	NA	CASSYSWAANTEAFF	TGTGCCAGCAGTTACTCGTGGGCAGCGAACACTGAAGCTTTCTTT
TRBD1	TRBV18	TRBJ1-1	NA	CASSPPYRTGVEAFF	TGTGCCAGCTCACCACCATATAGGACAGGAGTTGAAGCTTTCTTT
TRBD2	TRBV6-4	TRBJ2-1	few	CASSAGTSGSNEQFF	TGTGCCAGCAGCGCCGGGACTAGCGGGAGTAATGAGCAGTTCTTC
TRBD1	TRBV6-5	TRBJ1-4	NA	CASKPGTGLNEKLFF	TGTGCCAGCAAACCCGGGACAGGGTTAAATGAAAAACTGTTTTTT
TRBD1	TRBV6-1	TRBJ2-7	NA	CASSVGQINPYEQYF	TGTGCCAGCAGCGTGGGACAGATAAACCCCTACGAGCAGTACTTC
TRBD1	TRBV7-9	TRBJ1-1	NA	CASSPSGQEYTEAFF	TGTGCCAGCAGCCCCTCGGGACAGGAGTACACTGAAGCTTTCTTT
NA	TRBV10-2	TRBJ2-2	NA	CATRGDYVAGELFF	TGCGCCACCCGCGGGGATTACGTTGCCGGGGAGCTGTTTTTT
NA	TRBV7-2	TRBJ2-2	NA	CASSGSPRGGELFF	TGTGCCAGCAGCGGCAGTCCCCGGGGCGGGGAGCTGTTTTTT
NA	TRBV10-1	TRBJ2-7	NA	CASSPGEDYEQYF	TGCGCCAGCAGTCCGGGAGAGGACTACGAGCAGTACTTC
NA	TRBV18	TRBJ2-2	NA	CASSRSRTNTGELFF	TGTGCCAGCTCACGGTCCAGGACGAACACCGGGGAGCTGTTTTTT
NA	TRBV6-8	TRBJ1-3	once	CASRSGVEGNTIYF	TGTGCCAGCAGGTCAGGGGTGGAAGGAAACACCATATATTTT
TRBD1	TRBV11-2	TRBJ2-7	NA	CASSFGTGSSYEQYF	TGTGCCAGCAGTTTCGGGACAGGAAGCTCCTACGAGCAGTACTTC